This entry is about one T cell receptor beta chain. The target antigen is unknown. V lost 4 bases, J lost 3 bases, and 7 bases lay in between. This CDR3 is 11 amino acids long. CDR1 and CDR2 from the germline V gene are DFQATT and SNEGSKA (reference sequence). Here immunoSEQ multiplex PCR was the method, and the copy in TCRdb shows in-frame clones only, minus some. The table includes around 130,000 clones, 70% to 90% detected once. The data are from a study of T cell responses to AZD1222 COVID-19 vaccine. The study, taken as a whole, reports: Clonal diversity was possibly underestimated; the donors were predominantly white British and more often female. Two doses of AZD1222 preceded a rise in Spike-specific TCR breadth and depth.

The rearrangement joins TRBV20-1 to TRBJ2-7, with a possible D match to TRBD1 (5 bases). The source material was peripheral blood, sampled 28 days after the second AZD1222 dose. This TCR was recovered from an adult who received the AZD1222 COVID-19 vaccine. CDR3 bases: TGCAGTGCTAAGGACAACTACGAGCAGTACTTC. As protein: CSAKDNYEQYF.